The TCR beta chain under discussion was sequenced for a study of OX40 agonist ivuxolimab in advanced cancers. The CDR3 consists of 14 residues. Deletions cut 3 bases from V and 4 bases from J, with 14 bases between. Germline V gene sequence: CDR1 SGHNT, CDR2 YYREEE (reference sequence). Libraries were prepared by immunoSEQ multiplex PCR; TCRdb keeps only in-frame clonotypes and omits some of them. The sample consists of 55,000 to 80,000 clones, around 81% of them appearing once. The TCR sequence derives from an adult with an advanced solid tumor such as melanoma, head and neck, liver or kidney cancer. The V gene is TRBV5-4, the J gene TRBJ2-7; tentative D call: TRBD1 (6 bases). The specimen was CD4+ or CD8+ T cells sorted from blood, collected in a trial of the OX40 agonist ivuxolimab. CDR3 DNA sequence: TGTGCCAGCAGCTCGGTACAGGGATCTTACGAGCAGTACTTC. It encodes CASSSVQGSYEQYF.